This TCR beta chain was sequenced during a study of cytomegalovirus exposure and HLA in healthy donors (dated by TCRdb to about 2017). About the study as a whole: According to an earlier analysis of 587 of the donors, about 190 million T cells yielded 117 million unique TCR beta sequences and about 300 Gb of sequence data. An earlier analysis of more than 450 of the donors used high-throughput TCR beta sequencing to judge whether each TCR beta V gene segment behaved as functional or pseudogenic. Every repertoire in the discovery cohort had been generated on one and the same sequencing platform. HLA typing covered class I and class II loci at four-digit resolution. The genetic ancestry cluster associated with self-reported Caucasian donors included 80% to 90% of the 398 genotyped donors. The study profiled the T cell repertoires of 500 to 800 subjects by immunosequencing and related them to cytomegalovirus serostatus. A later genetic analysis used genome-wide SNP genotypes for about three fifths of the roughly 700 donors, treating that subset as a discovery cohort. The aim of the study was to test whether cataloging public T cell receptors could identify signatures of past pathogen exposure. The number of typed donors differed by locus: roughly 629-630 for A, B, C, DRB1 and DQB1; approximately 520 for DQA1; over 600 for DPA1; and around 490 for DPB1. Four to six DR-DQ haplotypes were handled as single units for association and clustering, since linkage in the cohort was strong. Across approximately 400 genotyped donors of the cohort, an average of about 220,000 unique TCR beta nucleotide sequences per donor were sequenced, and about a sixth of those sequences were non-productive. In addition to the first cohort of hundreds of subjects, a separate validation cohort of 120 different subjects was used. Alongside the repertoire data, information on donor age, sex, ethnicity and CMV serostatus was compiled. Rather than using new phenotypic data, the later analysis identified candidate immune exposures from TCR beta sequences and from how often those sequences occurred across donors. An early release that covered some 630 HLA-typed donors contained about 300 gigabases of sequencing data and around 80 million unique TCR sequences. The study combined high-throughput TCR immunosequencing, statistical association of individual TCRs with disease status, and machine learning to predict cytomegalovirus infection status. A later analysis re-examined previously published TCR beta repertoires from more than 650 donors and added high-resolution HLA genotyping to investigate patterns of TCR occurrence. Study-wide conclusions, independent of this receptor: Because HLA typing was missing for some donors at each locus, association tests included only the typed subset. According to a later genetic analysis, donors in an Asian-associated ancestry cluster had fewer N-insertions in productive TCRs than the roughly 660-donor mean. A later analysis associated 17,000 or so TCR beta sequences with specific HLA alleles at a false discovery rate of 0.05. In a later analysis, HLA-associated TCR beta chains were found to be more clonally expanded and to have lower generation probabilities than equally common non-associated chains. In this cohort, only TCR beta chains were sequenced, and detectable features were limited by the absence of alpha or paired-chain data. In the study, roughly 160 TCR beta chains were listed as associated with cytomegalovirus. An association between a missense DCLRE1C variant and V-gene and J-gene trimming of TCR beta chains was found in a later genetic analysis and replicated in an independent cohort. In an earlier analysis of approximately 590 of the donors, most TCR beta V segments appeared in productive rearrangements about 90% or about 30% of the time, broadly matching IMGT annotations. Assigning TCR associations to individual alleles was difficult when HLA alleles, especially DR and DQ, strongly co-occurred. Across donors, most TCR sequences were observed very rarely, whereas some public TCRs were present in many individuals. CMV serostatus was the only immune exposure information available for the cohort. The authors suggested that the approach could potentially be extended to other disease states and immunological phenotypes. Sequencing depth was assumed to be roughly uniform across donors in the presence/absence analyses, though that assumption may not hold. A further reported finding was that TCR beta sequences accurately predicted the HLA-A and HLA-B alleles for most subjects in the first cohort. Because counts were too low, roughly 18 rarely observed V segments, including chromosome 9 orphons, were left out of the earlier analysis of 500 to 750 of the donors. In a later analysis, TCR association rates were found to vary across HLA loci, with the most associated TCRs seen for DRB1 alleles and the fewest for HLA-C alleles. Correlated functional status among segregating V segments might be attributable to linkage disequilibrium, but an unknown experimental factor could not be ruled out. In vitro tests confirmed that a few of the cytomegalovirus-associated TCR beta chains recognize cytomegalovirus antigens. According to a later analysis, most CMV-associated TCR beta chains appeared to be HLA-restricted, and the HLA associations seemed to be driven largely by CMV exposure. The classifier was reported to diagnose cytomegalovirus status with high specificity and sensitivity in both the original cohort and the validation cohort. According to a later analysis, parvovirus B19, influenza, CMV and Epstein-Barr virus appeared linked to several top co-occurrence clusters. A cluster of highly shared sequence variants was judged likely to be a technical artifact of the sequencing pipeline.

In total, roughly 670 healthy bone marrow donors made up the cohort. At the time of sampling, every cohort member was nominally healthy, though immune exposures that went unrecorded were likely present. The donor was CMV seronegative and belonged to the group of 320 or so seronegative cohort members. Each donor provided a peripheral blood sample, and peripheral blood mononuclear cells were used for TCR beta sequencing. Genomic DNA was extracted from the blood cell samples with the Qiagen DNeasy Blood Extraction Kit. The library relied on the immunoSEQ multiplex PCR assay. The multiplex PCR relied on a mix of 60 forward primers for TCR Vbeta segments and 13 reverse primers for TCR Jbeta segments. The CDR3 region of rearranged TCR beta genes was amplified from genomic DNA with a multiplex PCR assay. The amplified TCR beta libraries were sequenced on the Illumina HiSeq System as 87-base-pair reads. The study's processing was this. In a later analysis, around 80 million unique TCR beta chains were counted across the roughly 700 repertoires, and roughly 11 million of these chains were shared by at least two donors. Raw reads were error-corrected and collapsed into unique sequences by a nearest-neighbor algorithm in which closely related sequences were merged to remove PCR and sequencing errors. CDR3 sequences were aligned to IMGT reference sequences to assign V, D and J gene segments. For a sequence to be retained, at least a six-nucleotide match to both a V gene segment and a J gene segment was required. Rearrangements were called productive when the CDR3 lacked stop codons and stayed in frame with V and J; all others were non-productive. CDR3 was defined according to IMGT convention as the region running from the second conserved V-encoded cysteine to the conserved J-encoded phenylalanine. Sequences without an unambiguous match to a single V gene segment were excluded from the earlier analysis of approximately 600 of the donors. An earlier analysis of roughly 590 of the donors called V segments functional above 56.7% productive rearrangements and segregating when the between-donor standard deviation exceeded 5%. A statistical classification framework was built to diagnose cytomegalovirus status from the catalog of TCR beta chain sequences. In a later analysis, V and J genes were assigned by comparing TCR nucleotide sequences against IMGT/GENE-DB human TR gene sequences. In a later analysis, CDR3 sequences and most-parsimonious VDJ recombination scenarios were assigned using the TCRdist pipeline. In a later analysis, each TCR beta chain was defined by its CDR3 amino acid sequence together with its V-gene family, and reads lacking a unique V-gene family were excluded. To address suspected cross-contamination and a sequencing artifact, a later analysis removed 550 to 750 highly shared, low-generation-probability nucleotide sequences. For each public chain, a later analysis derived a clonal expansion index from normalized ranks of inferred template counts within each repertoire. In a later analysis, generation probabilities were computed with a VDJ recombination model fitted to out-of-frame rearrangements, and the resulting probabilities were checked against IGoR. A later analysis scored TCR-TCR, TCR-HLA and TCR-CMV co-occurrence with hypergeometric tests, applying a repertoire-size bias correction to TCR pairs. In a later analysis, false discovery rates were estimated by permuting HLA or CMV assignments 20 times. In a later analysis, co-occurring TCRs were grouped with DBSCAN, and TCRdist sequence similarity was added when clustering was performed within HLA-allele-positive subsets. Repertoires with fewer than 30,000 or more than 120,000 public chains, plus five repertoires with anomalous nucleotide sharing, were excluded from co-occurrence clustering. In TCRdb, the immuneACCESS table is reduced to in-frame sequences with V and J assigned. These tables do not hold every clone; where another copy was compared, an unresolved V gene accounts for under half, and the others remain unexplained. V, J and clone size are taken as reported in that table, and D and trimming were inferred from the DNA itself. The sample includes about 190,000 clones, with about four fifths observed a single time. The ten largest clones represent around 1.7% of the sample.

As to this clone: Its target antigen remains unknown. No much larger clonotype is one base removed from it; base qualities were not supplied.

The TCR sequence derives from a woman between 18 and 29 years old in good health and CMV-seronegative. The specimen was PBMCs.

The CDR3 region has the sequence CASSLGRSRNQPQHF. The DNA reads TGTGCCAGCAGCCTAGGGAGGTCCCGCAATCAGCCCCAGCATTTT. The sequence joins TRBV7-8 to TRBJ1-5; there is no confident call for the D gene. From a lookup of the germline V gene, CDR1 and CDR2 are SGHVS and FQNEAQ. The CDR3 spans 15 residues, from the cysteine through the phenylalanine. Here the CDR3 DNA is all that survives: 45 bases in frame from base 1. V was cut back by 5 bases and J by 2 bases, leaving a gap of 13 bases between them.